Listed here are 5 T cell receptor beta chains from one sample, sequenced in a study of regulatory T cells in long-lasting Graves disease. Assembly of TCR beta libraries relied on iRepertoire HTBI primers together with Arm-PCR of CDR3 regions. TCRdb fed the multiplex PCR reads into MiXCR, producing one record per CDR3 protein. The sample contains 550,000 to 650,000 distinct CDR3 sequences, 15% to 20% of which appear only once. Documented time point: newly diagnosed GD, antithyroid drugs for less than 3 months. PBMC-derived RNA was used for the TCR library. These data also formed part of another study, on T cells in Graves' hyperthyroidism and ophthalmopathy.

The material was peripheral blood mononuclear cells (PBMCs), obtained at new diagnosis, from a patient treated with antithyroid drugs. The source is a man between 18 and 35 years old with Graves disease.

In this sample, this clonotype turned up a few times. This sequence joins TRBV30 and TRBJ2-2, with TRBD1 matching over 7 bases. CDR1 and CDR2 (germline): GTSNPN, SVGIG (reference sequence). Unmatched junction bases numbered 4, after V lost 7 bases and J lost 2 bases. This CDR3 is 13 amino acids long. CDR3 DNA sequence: TGTGCCTTCCAGGGGGTAAACACCGGGGAGCTGTTTTTT. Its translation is CAFQGVNTGELFF.

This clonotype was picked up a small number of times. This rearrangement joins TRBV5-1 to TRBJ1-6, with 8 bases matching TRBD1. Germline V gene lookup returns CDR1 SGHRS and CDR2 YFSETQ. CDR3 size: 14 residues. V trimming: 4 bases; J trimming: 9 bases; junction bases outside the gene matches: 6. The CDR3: CASSVDREGSPLHF. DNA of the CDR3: TGCGCCAGCAGCGTGGACAGGGAGGGTTCACCCCTCCACTTT.

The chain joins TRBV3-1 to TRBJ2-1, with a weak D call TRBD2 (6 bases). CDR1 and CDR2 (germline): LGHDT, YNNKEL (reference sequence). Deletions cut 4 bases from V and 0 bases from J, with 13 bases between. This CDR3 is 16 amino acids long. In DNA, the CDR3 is TGTGCCAGCAGCCCCGGCGGGAAGAGCTCCTACAATGAGCAGTTCTTC. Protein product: CASSPGGKSSYNEQFF.

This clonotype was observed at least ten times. The CDR3 DNA is TGTGCCAGCAGTTCCTCTTACACCGGGACAGGGGAATACGAGCAGTACTTC. It encodes CASSSSYTGTGEYEQYF. This rearrangement joins TRBV27 to TRBJ2-7; 10 nucleotides line up with TRBD1. The V segment lost 4 bases and the J segment 4 bases; nucleotides outside the gene matches: 13. CDR3 length: 17 amino acids. Germline values: CDR1 MNHEY, CDR2 SMNVEV (reference sequence).

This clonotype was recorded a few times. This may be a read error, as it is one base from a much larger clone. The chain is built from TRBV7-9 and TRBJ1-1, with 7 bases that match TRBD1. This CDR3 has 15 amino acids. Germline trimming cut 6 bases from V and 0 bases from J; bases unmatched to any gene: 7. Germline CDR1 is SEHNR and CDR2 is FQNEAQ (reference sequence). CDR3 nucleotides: TGTGCCAGCAGGGCAGGGGGATTGATGAACACTGAAGCTTTCTTT. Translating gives CASRAGGLMNTEAFF.